The sequence of this TCR beta chain was determined in a study of blood T cell repertoires in COVID-19. Clones were read by immunoSEQ multiplex PCR, and TCRdb kept only the in-frame ones, dropping some. Found here are a few hundred thousand clones, about 90% of them singletons; the top ten hold 1.7%. The sample holds a few counts of this clone. Input material: PBMCs or T cells enriched from blood (not recorded which). The TCR sequence derives from a woman between 25 and 40 years old who had recovered from COVID-19.

This CDR3 reads CSDKNRDDYGYTF. The CDR3 DNA reads TGCAGCGACAAAAACAGGGATGACTATGGCTACACCTTC. V is TRBV29-1 and J is TRBJ1-2; perhaps TRBD1 as D (6 bases). Germline CDR1 and CDR2: SQVTM and ANQGSEA. V lost 7 bases and J 3 bases, leaving 15 bases between the germline ends. The CDR3 is made up of 13 amino acids.